The rows below give T cell receptor beta chains drawn from one sample of a study of T cells in narcolepsy. Sequencing used immunoSEQ multiplex PCR; TCRdb keeps in-frame clones, though not all of them. The data hold tens of thousands of clones, with over 75% observed a single time. Sequencing was carried out using CD45RA- memory CD4+ T cells from PBMCs. The receptors shown here come from a human donor with narcolepsy. CDR3s include the opening cysteine and the closing phenylalanine or tryptophan. Each record gives: J gene, D gene, V gene, clone size, CDR3 protein, CDR3 DNA. The D gene is left open where the match is weak. A clone size is listed for some rows: how often the clone was seen (once, few, many), or a class if it is expanded.

TRBJ2-3 TRBD2 TRBV5-4 NA CASTRAGGYTDTQYF TGTGCCAGCACCCGAGCGGGGGGATACACAGATACGCAGTATTTT
TRBJ1-4 NA TRBV15 few CAVAYPNEKLFF TGTGCCGTGGCGTACCCTAATGAAAAACTGTTTTTT
TRBJ1-1 NA TRBV30 NA CAWSSTAYTEAFF TGTGCCTGGAGTTCAACGGCCTACACTGAAGCTTTCTTT
TRBJ2-1 NA TRBV9 once CASSPRGQYNEQFF TGTGCCAGCAGCCCCCGGGGGCAGTACAATGAGCAGTTCTTC
TRBJ1-1 NA TRBV6-1 NA CASSEAVSNTEAFF TGTGCCAGCAGTGAAGCGGTATCGAACACTGAAGCTTTCTTT
TRBJ2-7 NA TRBV27 NA CASSLRAQSSYEQYF TGTGCCAGCAGTTTAAGGGCCCAGAGCTCCTACGAGCAGTACTTC
TRBJ2-3 NA TRBV6-1 NA CASSAVAEGQYF TGTGCCAGCAGTGCCGTGGCAGAGGGGCAGTATTTT
TRBJ2-7 NA TRBV7-6 NA CASSLAHPFSDTSSYEQYF TGTGCCAGCAGCTTAGCCCACCCTTTCAGCGACACCTCGAGCTACGAGCAGTACTTC
TRBJ2-3 NA TRBV5-1 once CASSLAAAQNTDTQYF TGCGCCAGCAGCTTGGCGGCAGCACAAAACACAGATACGCAGTATTTT
TRBJ1-4 NA TRBV7-3 NA CASSLNRGEKLFF TGTGCCAGCAGCTTAAACAGAGGTGAAAAACTGTTTTTT
TRBJ1-5 NA TRBV19 NA CASSTLPGHRRGNQPQHF TGTGCCAGTAGTACCCTTCCGGGACACCGAAGAGGCAATCAGCCCCAGCATTTT
TRBJ1-6 NA TRBV10-3 NA CAISSQGGSYNSPLHF TGTGCCATCAGTTCACAGGGTGGCTCCTATAATTCACCCCTCCACTTT
TRBJ1-5 NA TRBV27 NA CASSLFRDQPQHF TGTGCCAGCAGTTTATTCCGGGATCAGCCCCAGCATTTT
TRBJ2-4 NA TRBV6-1 NA CASSEGVRVNIQYF TGTGCCAGCAGTGAAGGGGTCAGGGTTAACATTCAGTACTTC
TRBJ1-4 NA TRBV5-6 NA CASSFTRTNEKLFF TGTGCCAGCAGCTTTACACGGACTAATGAAAAACTGTTTTTT
TRBJ2-5 TRBD2 TRBV7-2 few CASSIGLAGGQETQYF TGTGCCAGCAGCATCGGACTAGCGGGGGGGCAAGAGACCCAGTACTTC
TRBJ2-3 TRBD2 TRBV2 NA CASSERASGGADTQYF TGTGCCAGCAGTGAAAGGGCTAGCGGGGGGGCAGATACGCAGTATTTT
TRBJ1-5 TRBD1 TRBV6-6 few CASSSTERQGAEPQHF TGTGCCAGCAGTTCCACCGAGCGACAGGGGGCGGAACCCCAGCATTTT
TRBJ1-2 TRBD1 TRBV27 NA CASSLDRGLDGYTF TGTGCCAGCAGTCTCGACAGGGGCTTAGACGGCTACACCTTC
TRBJ2-3 NA TRBV10-3 NA CAIIGPTSTDTQYF TGTGCCATCATTGGCCCAACTAGCACAGATACGCAGTATTTT
TRBJ2-2 NA TRBV18 once CASSPTSYTGELFF TGTGCCAGCTCACCCACCTCTTACACCGGGGAGCTGTTTTTT
TRBJ2-6 NA TRBV21-1 NA CASSKRRSQPSGANVLTF TGTGCCAGCAGCAAAAGGCGGAGCCAGCCCTCTGGGGCCAACGTCCTGACTTTC
TRBJ2-5 NA TRBV4-2 NA CASSQEQALNQETQYF TGTGCCAGCAGCCAAGAACAGGCTCTCAATCAAGAGACCCAGTACTTC
TRBJ2-3 NA TRBV12-5 NA CASGLDYYDLGTDTQYF TGTGCTAGTGGTTTGGACTACTACGACCTTGGCACAGATACGCAGTATTTT
TRBJ1-2 TRBD1 TRBV7-2 once CASSQTGGNGYTF TGTGCCAGCAGCCAGACAGGGGGCAACGGCTACACCTTC
TRBJ1-4 TRBD1 TRBV30 NA CAWSVPTGGGEKLFF TGTGCCTGGAGTGTCCCGACAGGGGGAGGCGAAAAACTGTTTTTT
TRBJ2-3 TRBD1 TRBV5-4 few CASSHSGTGDTQYF TGTGCCAGCAGCCATTCCGGGACAGGAGATACGCAGTATTTT
TRBJ2-5 NA TRBV11-2 NA CASSLEMDGYEYF TGTGCCAGCAGCTTAGAGATGGACGGTTACGAGTACTTC
TRBJ2-7 TRBD1 TRBV20-1 NA CSADRAYEQYF TGCAGTGCCGACAGGGCCTACGAGCAGTACTTC
TRBJ1-2 NA TRBV5-1 NA CASSLPDPYGYTF TGCGCCAGCAGCTTACCCGACCCGTATGGCTACACCTTC
TRBJ2-1 TRBD1 TRBV6-5 NA CASSYPDRVEQFF TGTGCCAGCAGTTACCCCGACAGGGTTGAGCAGTTCTTC
TRBJ1-2 NA TRBV10-3 NA CAISESEAPGYTF TGTGCCATCAGTGAGTCAGAGGCCCCTGGCTACACCTTC
TRBJ1-2 NA TRBV30 NA CAWSETNYGYTF TGTGCCTGGAGTGAGACGAACTATGGCTACACCTTC
TRBJ2-7 NA TRBV15 NA CATSNPSVERTYEQYF TGTGCCACCAGCAACCCCTCGGTAGAACGCACCTACGAGCAGTACTTC
TRBJ1-2 NA TRBV5-6 NA CASSSYFGGGYGYTF TGTGCCAGCAGCTCGTATTTCGGGGGTGGCTATGGCTACACCTTC
TRBJ1-4 NA TRBV5-1 few CASSLGGARDEKLFF TGCGCCAGCAGCTTGGGAGGGGCAAGGGACGAAAAACTGTTTTTT
TRBJ2-5 NA TRBV29-1 NA CSETIRETQYF TGCAGCGAGACGATTCGGGAGACCCAGTACTTC
TRBJ2-1 TRBD1 TRBV5-1 NA CASSRGQGGYNEQFF TGCGCCAGCAGCAGGGGACAGGGGGGTTACAATGAGCAGTTCTTC
TRBJ1-3 NA TRBV10-2 NA CASSVGVGNTIYF TGCGCCAGCAGTGTTGGGGTCGGAAACACCATATATTTT
TRBJ2-5 TRBD2 TRBV11-3 NA CASSLLSGAQETQYF TGTGCCAGCAGCTTATTAAGCGGGGCCCAAGAGACCCAGTACTTC
TRBJ2-3 TRBD2 TRBV7-2 NA CASSFQAGGRDTQYF TGTGCCAGCAGCTTCCAAGCGGGGGGAAGGGATACGCAGTATTTT
TRBJ1-5 NA TRBV28 NA CASTRLGGGNQPQHF TGTGCCAGCACCCGGCTCGGGGGAGGCAATCAGCCCCAGCATTTT
TRBJ2-5 NA TRBV20-1 once CSAGRGIDF TGCAGTGCTGGTAGGGGAATTGACTTC
TRBJ1-1 NA TRBV5-8 once CASSRGPVNTEAFF TGTGCCAGCAGCCGGGGGCCCGTGAACACTGAAGCTTTCTTT
TRBJ1-5 NA TRBV2 NA CASSHGTSNQPQHF TGTGCCAGCAGTCACGGGACAAGCAATCAGCCCCAGCATTTT
TRBJ2-5 NA TRBV5-1 NA CASSLAQQETQYF TGCGCCAGCAGCTTGGCCCAGCAAGAGACCCAGTACTTC
TRBJ1-6 NA TRBV2 NA CASNFRDGNSPLHF TGTGCCAGCAACTTCCGGGACGGAAATTCACCCCTCCACTTT
TRBJ1-6 NA TRBV27 NA CASSGEGNSPLHF TGTGCCAGCTCCGGGGAAGGGAATTCACCCCTCCACTTT
TRBJ2-7 NA TRBV14 NA CASGPAYEQYF TGTGCCAGTGGACCGGCCTACGAGCAGTACTTC
TRBJ2-1 TRBD2 TRBV19 once CASSSPTSGGAYNEQFF TGTGCCAGTAGTTCCCCGACTAGCGGGGGGGCTTACAATGAGCAGTTCTTC
TRBJ1-5 NA TRBV23-1 NA CASSLGSNQPQHF TGCGCCAGCAGTCTAGGTAGCAATCAGCCCCAGCATTTT
TRBJ1-5 NA TRBV28 NA CASSKATGNNQPQHF TGTGCCAGCAGTAAAGCAACAGGGAACAATCAGCCCCAGCATTTT
TRBJ2-7 NA TRBV7-9 NA CASSSETGALSEQYF TGTGCCAGCAGCTCAGAGACAGGCGCCCTTTCCGAGCAGTACTTC
TRBJ2-7 NA TRBV5-6 NA CASSFGGYEQYF TGTGCCAGCAGCTTCGGCGGATACGAGCAGTACTTC
TRBJ2-3 NA TRBV30 NA CAWSVFRTLTVGWTDTQYF TGTGCCTGGAGTGTTTTTCGGACCCTTACAGTCGGGTGGACAGATACGCAGTATTTT